This TCR beta chain stems from a study of shared clonotypes between healthy human individuals. The data were produced by immunoSEQ multiplex PCR, yet TCRdb's version contains in-frame clones alone and is incomplete. This table holds hundreds of thousands of clones, around 96% found once. Whole-study results and caveats: Sequencing depth was a factor that was expected to affect clonotype sharing among donors. Sharing across four donors was seen in 4% to 5.5% of naive CD4 clonotypes.

Concerning this clone itself: Its antigen is not known.

In the naive CD8 group, cells lacked CD45RO and were positively selected for CCR7, so terminally differentiated effector memory CD45RA+ cells were left out. Germline V gene data show CDR1 as LNHDA and CDR2 as SQIVND (reference sequence). This CDR3 has 15 residues. With V trimmed by 10 bases and J by 5 bases, 13 bases remained unmatched. The sequencing input was naive CD8+ T cells sorted from blood. This TCR came from a woman aged 25 to 39 in good health. The rearrangement uses TRBV19 and TRBJ1-5; TRBD1 matches 8 bases. Here the CDR3 reads CATREVGQGYQPQHF. CDR3 bases: TGTGCCACCCGAGAGGTCGGACAGGGCTATCAGCCCCAGCATTTT. The variable domain in full, completed from reference TRBV19 and TRBJ1-5, reads DGGITQSPKYLFRKEGQNVTLSCEQNLNHDAMYWYRQDPGQGLRLIYYSQIVNDFQKGDIAEGYSVSREKKESFPLTVTSAQKNPTAFYLCATREVGQGYQPQHFGDGTRLSIL.